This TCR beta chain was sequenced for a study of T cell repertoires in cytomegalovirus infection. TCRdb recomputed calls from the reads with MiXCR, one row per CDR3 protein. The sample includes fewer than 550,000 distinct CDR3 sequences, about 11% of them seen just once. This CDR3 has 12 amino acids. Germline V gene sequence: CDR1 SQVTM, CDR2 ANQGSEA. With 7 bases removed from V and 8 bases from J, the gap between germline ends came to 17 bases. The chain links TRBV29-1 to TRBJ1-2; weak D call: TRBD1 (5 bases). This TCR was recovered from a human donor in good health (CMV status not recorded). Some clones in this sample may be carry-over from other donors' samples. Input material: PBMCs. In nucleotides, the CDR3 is TGCAGCGCCCGGGGAGGGGCCTTAGGCTACACCTTC. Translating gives CSARGGALGYTF. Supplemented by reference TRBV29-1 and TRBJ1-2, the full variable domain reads SAVISQKPSRDICQRGTSLTIQCQVDSQVTMMFWYRQQPGQSLTLIATANQGSEATYESGFVIDKFPISRPNLTFSTLTVSNMSPEDSSIYLCSARGGALGYTFGSGTRLTVV.